The rows below give T cell receptor beta chains drawn from one sample of a study of neurological immune-mediated disorders. TCRdb redid the calling of the 5' RACE reads with MiXCR, one entry per CDR3 protein. This table has under 80,000 distinct CDR3 sequences, less than 4% appearing once. Sequenced sample: PBMCs. These receptors were obtained from a man younger than 45 with multiple sclerosis. CDR3s include the opening cysteine and the closing phenylalanine or tryptophan. The order of the fields is clone size, J gene, D gene, V gene, CDR3 DNA, CDR3 protein. The D gene is left open where the match is weak. Only some rows state a clone size, as once, few, many or a class for expanded clones.

clone size: many; J gene: TRBJ2-1; D gene: -; V gene: TRBV15; CDR3 DNA: TGTGCCACCAGCAGAGACCGTGGGTCTAGTAGTGAGCAGTTCTTC; CDR3 protein: CATSRDRGSSSEQFF
clone size: many; J gene: TRBJ2-5; D gene: -; V gene: TRBV20-1; CDR3 DNA: TGCAGTGCTAGAGCGGCCCCGGGAGAGACCCAGTACTTC; CDR3 protein: CSARAAPGETQYF
clone size: many; J gene: TRBJ2-5; D gene: -; V gene: TRBV20-1; CDR3 DNA: TGCAGTGCTAGACCCTTATATGGGCGGGAGACCCAGTACTTC; CDR3 protein: CSARPLYGRETQYF
clone size: many; J gene: TRBJ2-2; D gene: -; V gene: TRBV6-1; CDR3 DNA: TGTGCCAGCAGTGAACACGTGGGGGACACCGGGGAGCTGTTTTTT; CDR3 protein: CASSEHVGDTGELFF
clone size: many; J gene: TRBJ2-3; D gene: TRBD2; V gene: TRBV5-4; CDR3 DNA: TGTGCCAGCAGCTTGGCCCTAGCGGGGTATAATACGCAGTATTTT; CDR3 protein: CASSLALAGYNTQYF
clone size: many; J gene: TRBJ2-3; D gene: TRBD1; V gene: TRBV29-1; CDR3 DNA: TGCAGCGTTGAAGGCGGGACAGGGGCAGATACGCAGTATTTT; CDR3 protein: CSVEGGTGADTQYF
clone size: many; J gene: TRBJ2-7; D gene: TRBD2; V gene: TRBV7-2; CDR3 DNA: TGTGCCAGCAGCTTACGGGCTCTAGCGGGAAACTCCTACGAGCAGTACTTC; CDR3 protein: CASSLRALAGNSYEQYF
clone size: many; J gene: TRBJ1-1; D gene: -; V gene: TRBV6-5; CDR3 DNA: TGTGCCAGCAGGACAGTAATGAACACTGAAGCTTTCTTT; CDR3 protein: CASRTVMNTEAFF
clone size: many; J gene: TRBJ2-6; D gene: -; V gene: TRBV20-1; CDR3 DNA: TGCAGTGCTGAATACTCTGGGGCCAACGTCCTGACTTTC; CDR3 protein: CSAEYSGANVLTF
clone size: few; J gene: TRBJ2-2; D gene: -; V gene: TRBV5-1; CDR3 DNA: TGCGCCAGCAGCTTTGATAACACCGGGGAGCTGTTTTTT; CDR3 protein: CASSFDNTGELFF
clone size: many; J gene: TRBJ2-3; D gene: TRBD2; V gene: TRBV5-6; CDR3 DNA: TGTGCCAGCAGCTTGGCCGTCCGTGCGGGGAGGGCGGCGGCAGATACGCAGTATTTT; CDR3 protein: CASSLAVRAGRAAADTQYF
clone size: many; J gene: TRBJ2-7; D gene: TRBD1; V gene: TRBV7-2; CDR3 DNA: TGTGCCAGCAGCCCAACGACCGGGACAGGGGGGCTCGAGCAGTACTTC; CDR3 protein: CASSPTTGTGGLEQYF
clone size: many; J gene: TRBJ1-2; D gene: -; V gene: TRBV15; CDR3 DNA: TGTGCCACCAGCAGAGAGGGTCGGGTTCTTGGCTACACCTTC; CDR3 protein: CATSREGRVLGYTF
clone size: many; J gene: TRBJ1-2; D gene: -; V gene: TRBV29-1; CDR3 DNA: TGCAGCGTTGAAGATGATCAGGGATATGGCTACACCTTC; CDR3 protein: CSVEDDQGYGYTF
clone size: many; J gene: TRBJ2-2; D gene: -; V gene: TRBV3-1; CDR3 DNA: TGTGCCAGCAGCCAGCCGGGACTGGGAACCGGGGAGCTGTTTTTT; CDR3 protein: CASSQPGLGTGELFF
clone size: many; J gene: TRBJ2-3; D gene: -; V gene: TRBV20-1; CDR3 DNA: TGCAGTGCGCCCGGCCAGGGCGGGGACACAGATACGCAGTATTTT; CDR3 protein: CSAPGQGGDTDTQYF
clone size: many; J gene: TRBJ2-5; D gene: -; V gene: TRBV7-9; CDR3 DNA: TGTGCCAGCAGCTTACAGGGGGGAATAGGAGAGACCCAGTACTTC; CDR3 protein: CASSLQGGIGETQYF
clone size: few; J gene: TRBJ2-1; D gene: -; V gene: TRBV5-5; CDR3 DNA: TGTGCCAGCAGCCTTGCTTGGGTAGATGAGCAGTTCTTC; CDR3 protein: CASSLAWVDEQFF
clone size: many; J gene: TRBJ2-5; D gene: TRBD2; V gene: TRBV7-2; CDR3 DNA: TGTGCCAGCAGGACGACTAGCGGGGTGGAGACCCAGTACTTC; CDR3 protein: CASRTTSGVETQYF
clone size: few; J gene: TRBJ2-3; D gene: TRBD1; V gene: TRBV23-1; CDR3 DNA: TGCGCCAGCAGTCCTAGGACAGGGAGGAAGAGTATTACAGATACGCAGTATTTT; CDR3 protein: CASSPRTGRKSITDTQYF
clone size: few; J gene: TRBJ1-6; D gene: -; V gene: TRBV27; CDR3 DNA: TGTGCCAGCAGTTTATCGCACCCCTATAATTCACCCCTCCACTTT; CDR3 protein: CASSLSHPYNSPLHF
clone size: many; J gene: TRBJ2-7; D gene: -; V gene: TRBV7-2; CDR3 DNA: TGTGCCAGCAGCTCCGCGACCTCCTACGAGCAGTACTTC; CDR3 protein: CASSSATSYEQYF
clone size: many; J gene: TRBJ1-2; D gene: -; V gene: TRBV6-6; CDR3 DNA: TGTGCCAGCAGTTACTCCGAAAGGACGGACTATGGCTACACCTTC; CDR3 protein: CASSYSERTDYGYTF
clone size: -; J gene: TRBJ2-2; D gene: -; V gene: TRBV11-2; CDR3 DNA: TGTGCCAGCACTGGCCACACCGGGGAGCTGTTTTTT; CDR3 protein: CASTGHTGELFF
clone size: many; J gene: TRBJ1-6; D gene: -; V gene: TRBV6-6; CDR3 DNA: TGTGCCAGCACCACGACAGACAATTCACCCCTCAACTTT; CDR3 protein: CASTTTDNSPLNF
clone size: -; J gene: TRBJ2-3; D gene: TRBD2; V gene: TRBV7-6; CDR3 DNA: TGTGCCAGCAGCTTAGACCTAGCGGGGGGATACACAGATACGCAGTATTTT; CDR3 protein: CASSLDLAGGYTDTQYF
clone size: many; J gene: TRBJ2-1; D gene: -; V gene: TRBV7-2; CDR3 DNA: TGTGCCAGCAGCAAAGTGGGGGGCCTTGAGCAGTTCTTC; CDR3 protein: CASSKVGGLEQFF
clone size: few; J gene: TRBJ2-3; D gene: TRBD1; V gene: TRBV27; CDR3 DNA: TGTGCCAGCAGTTTATCCAAGACAGGGGGCGTGTTAGGTACGCAGTATTTT; CDR3 protein: CASSLSKTGGVLGTQYF
clone size: many; J gene: TRBJ1-1; D gene: -; V gene: TRBV6-6; CDR3 DNA: TGTGCCAGCAGTTACTTAGGGGTGAACACTGAAGCTTTCTTT; CDR3 protein: CASSYLGVNTEAFF
clone size: many; J gene: TRBJ2-3; D gene: -; V gene: TRBV7-9; CDR3 DNA: TGTGCCAGCAGCTTAGCAAAGGGTCGCACAGATACGCAGTATTTT; CDR3 protein: CASSLAKGRTDTQYF
clone size: many; J gene: TRBJ2-3; D gene: -; V gene: TRBV5-1; CDR3 DNA: TGCGCCAGCAGCTTGGGGGCAGTATGGAGCACAGATACGCAGTATTTT; CDR3 protein: CASSLGAVWSTDTQYF
clone size: many; J gene: TRBJ2-1; D gene: -; V gene: TRBV6-2/TRBV6-3; CDR3 DNA: TGTGCCAGCAGTCGCCAGGGGCTTGAGCAGTTCTTC; CDR3 protein: CASSRQGLEQFF
clone size: many; J gene: TRBJ2-7; D gene: TRBD1; V gene: TRBV15; CDR3 DNA: TGTGCCACCAGCAAGGGGACAGGGGGGTACGAGCAGTACTTC; CDR3 protein: CATSKGTGGYEQYF
clone size: many; J gene: TRBJ2-7; D gene: -; V gene: TRBV5-1; CDR3 DNA: TGCGCCAGCAGCTTGACAGGTGACTACGAGCAGTACTTC; CDR3 protein: CASSLTGDYEQYF
clone size: few; J gene: TRBJ1-6; D gene: TRBD1; V gene: TRBV20-1; CDR3 DNA: TGCAGTGCTAGAGGTCCTCCGGGACAGGAGGATTCACCCCTCAACTTT; CDR3 protein: CSARGPPGQEDSPLNF
clone size: many; J gene: TRBJ2-3; D gene: -; V gene: TRBV27; CDR3 DNA: TGTGCCAGCAGTTCCCAAGGGTTCACAGATACGCAGTATTTT; CDR3 protein: CASSSQGFTDTQYF
clone size: many; J gene: TRBJ2-3; D gene: -; V gene: TRBV5-6; CDR3 DNA: TGTGCCAGCAGCTTAGGGCAGGAGAGTTTTAGCACAGATACGCAGTATTTT; CDR3 protein: CASSLGQESFSTDTQYF
clone size: few; J gene: TRBJ1-2; D gene: TRBD1; V gene: TRBV18; CDR3 DNA: TGTGCCAGCTCACCCGGACAGGGGGCGCAAAGCTACACCTTC; CDR3 protein: CASSPGQGAQSYTF
clone size: many; J gene: TRBJ2-1; D gene: TRBD2; V gene: TRBV10-3; CDR3 DNA: TGTGCCATCAGTGAGTCCACGAGCGGGGGTTTTGAGCAGTTCTTC; CDR3 protein: CAISESTSGGFEQFF
clone size: many; J gene: TRBJ1-1; D gene: TRBD1; V gene: TRBV20-1; CDR3 DNA: TGCAGTGCTAGCCGAACGACAGGGATCACTGAAGCTTTCTTT; CDR3 protein: CSASRTTGITEAFF
clone size: few; J gene: TRBJ2-7; D gene: TRBD2; V gene: TRBV7-6; CDR3 DNA: TGTGCCAGCAGCCCTAGGACTAGCTCCTACGAGCAGTACTTC; CDR3 protein: CASSPRTSSYEQYF
clone size: many; J gene: TRBJ2-2; D gene: -; V gene: TRBV18; CDR3 DNA: TGTGCCAGCTCACCACAGGCGAACACCGGGGAGCTGTTTTTT; CDR3 protein: CASSPQANTGELFF
clone size: many; J gene: TRBJ1-4; D gene: -; V gene: TRBV4-1; CDR3 DNA: TGCGCCAGCAGCCAAGATCATAGGACAGCCCGGGGGACTAATGAAAAACTGTTTTTT; CDR3 protein: CASSQDHRTARGTNEKLFF
clone size: many; J gene: TRBJ1-3; D gene: TRBD1; V gene: TRBV6-5; CDR3 DNA: TGTGCCACCGCCCGACAGGGGTTTTCTTCTGGAAACACCATATATTTT; CDR3 protein: CATARQGFSSGNTIYF
clone size: many; J gene: TRBJ2-1; D gene: -; V gene: TRBV7-9; CDR3 DNA: TGTGCCAGCAGCTTAGGTGGGGTGGAGGACAATGAGCAGTTCTTC; CDR3 protein: CASSLGGVEDNEQFF
clone size: many; J gene: TRBJ1-2; D gene: -; V gene: TRBV6-6; CDR3 DNA: TGTGCCAGCATAGGGGCCTATGGCTACACCTTC; CDR3 protein: CASIGAYGYTF
clone size: many; J gene: TRBJ1-4; D gene: -; V gene: TRBV7-6; CDR3 DNA: TGTGCCAGCAGCTTAAAGGCGAATGAAAAACTGTTTTTT; CDR3 protein: CASSLKANEKLFF
clone size: many; J gene: TRBJ1-1; D gene: -; V gene: TRBV12-3/TRBV12-4; CDR3 DNA: TGTGCCAGCAGTTTGGAGAGCACTGAAGCTTTCTTT; CDR3 protein: CASSLESTEAFF
clone size: -; J gene: TRBJ1-5; D gene: -; V gene: TRBV19; CDR3 DNA: TGTGCCACCCGACTTGGCAATCAGCCCCAGCATTTT; CDR3 protein: CATRLGNQPQHF